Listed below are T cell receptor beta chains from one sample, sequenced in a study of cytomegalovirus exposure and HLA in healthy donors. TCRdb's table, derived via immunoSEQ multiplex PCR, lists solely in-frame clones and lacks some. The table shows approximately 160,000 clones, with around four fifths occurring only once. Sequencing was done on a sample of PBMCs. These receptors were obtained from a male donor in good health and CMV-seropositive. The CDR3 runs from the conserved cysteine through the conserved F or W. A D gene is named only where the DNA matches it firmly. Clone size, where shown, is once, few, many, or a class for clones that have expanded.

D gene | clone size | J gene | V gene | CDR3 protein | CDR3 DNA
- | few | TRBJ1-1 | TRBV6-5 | CASSYRRLTEAFF | TGTGCCAGCAGTTACCGTCGACTCACTGAAGCTTTCTTT
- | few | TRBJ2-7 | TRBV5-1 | CASSLAQGPYEQYF | TGCGCCAGCAGCTTGGCACAGGGCCCCTACGAGCAGTACTTC
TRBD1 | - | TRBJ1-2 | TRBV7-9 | CASSLRRQGPNYGYTF | TGTGCCAGCAGCTTACGTCGACAGGGACCTAACTATGGCTACACCTTC
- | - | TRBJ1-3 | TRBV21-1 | CASSRYSTSGNTIYF | TGTGCCAGCAGCAGATACAGTACCTCTGGAAACACCATATATTTT
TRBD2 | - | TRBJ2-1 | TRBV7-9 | CAIKTSGGANEQFF | TGTGCTATCAAGACTAGCGGGGGGGCAAATGAGCAGTTCTTC
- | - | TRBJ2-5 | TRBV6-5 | CASSYSNPRETQYF | TGTGCCAGCAGTTACTCGAATCCGAGGGAGACCCAGTACTTC
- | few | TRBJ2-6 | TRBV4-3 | CASSQDSGGSWANVLTF | TGCGCCAGCAGCCAAGATTCCGGCGGCTCCTGGGCCAACGTCCTGACTTTC
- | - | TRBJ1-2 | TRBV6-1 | CASSEARGYGYTF | TGTGCCAGCAGTGAAGCGCGGGGCTACGGCTACACCTTC
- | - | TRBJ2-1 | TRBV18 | CASSPWDIYNEQFF | TGTGCCAGCTCACCATGGGACATTTACAATGAGCAGTTCTTC
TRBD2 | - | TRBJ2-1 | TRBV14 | CASSRRLSGGAFKGNEQFF | TGTGCCAGCAGCCGAAGACTTAGCGGGGGGGCGTTCAAGGGGAATGAGCAGTTCTTC
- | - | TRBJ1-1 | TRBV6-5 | CASSYSRRSSNTEAFF | TGTGCCAGCAGTTACTCCCGGAGGTCCTCGAACACTGAAGCTTTCTTT
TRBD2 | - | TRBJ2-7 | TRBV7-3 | CASSTSAGVGEQYF | TGTGCCAGCAGCACATCAGCGGGGGTGGGGGAGCAGTACTTC
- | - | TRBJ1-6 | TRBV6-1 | CASSEISGVNSPLHF | TGTGCCAGCAGTGAAATTTCAGGGGTGAATTCACCCCTCCACTTT